Described below is a single T cell receptor (beta chain) sequence and its context. The data stem from a study of blood T cell repertoires in COVID-19. Background on the study: The cDNA or gDNA used as material had been derived from T cells, B-cell-depleted T cells, or PBMCs.

In the source study's methods: Counts of nucleated cells, estimated from reference gene primer amplification, were obtained. Data came from immunoSEQ multiplex PCR; TCRdb stores just in-frame clones and leaves some out. That table is the source of V, J and clone size, and D and trimming were worked out from the DNA. The sample contains 90,000 to 150,000 clones, approximately 80% of which appear only once. With 4 bases clipped from V and 6 bases from J, the junction kept 6 bases outside the gene matches. CDR1 SGHVS and CDR2 FQNEAQ come from the germline V gene. CDR3 length: 15 residues. The source of this sequence is a man between 65 and 85 years old with acute or convalescent COVID-19. This rearrangement joins TRBV7-8 to TRBJ1-2, with 12 nucleotides matching TRBD1. Sequencing was carried out using peripheral blood. Here the CDR3 DNA reads TGTGCCAGCAGCTCGGGACAGGGGGCGCTTAATGGCTACACCTTC. It encodes CASSSGQGALNGYTF.